Below are 17 T cell receptor beta chains sequenced from a single sample in a study of blood T cell repertoires in COVID-19. Produced via immunoSEQ multiplex PCR; TCRdb's table is partial and in-frame only. This sample yields over 130,000 clones, of which over 65% are seen a single time; approximately 15% belongs to the top ten. Sequencing was done on a sample of peripheral blood. The receptors were gathered from a man aged 45-65 years with acute or convalescent COVID-19.

The genes are TRBV11-2 and TRBJ1-2; 7 nucleotides line up with TRBD1. Trimming at V came to 0 bases and at J to 6 bases, leaving 4 bases not matched to a gene. Germline CDR1 is SGHAT and CDR2 is FQNNGV. There are 14 residues in the CDR3. This CDR3 is CASSLDRTGDGYTF. The CDR3 region has the DNA TGTGCCAGCAGCTTAGATCGCACAGGGGATGGCTACACCTTC.

The chain carries TRBV2 and TRBJ1-3, with 9 nucleotides matching TRBD1. Looked up from germline, CDR1 is SNHLY and CDR2 is FYNNEI. The CDR3 contains 14 residues. With V trimmed by 6 bases and J by 7 bases, 7 bases remained unmatched. The CDR3 bases are TGTGCCAGCAGCCACGGGACAGGGTTGAACACCATATATTTT. Residues: CASSHGTGLNTIYF.

The J gene is TRBJ2-5, the V gene TRBV11-2; D call uncertain. Deletions cut 4 bases from V and 3 bases from J, with 15 bases between. The CDR3 totals 15 residues. Per germline, CDR1 SGHAT and CDR2 FQNNGV. CDR3 bases: TGTGCCAGCAGCTCAAGTCCAGGAAACGAAGAGACCCAGTACTTC. It yields the protein CASSSSPGNEETQYF.

The chain combines TRBV30 with TRBJ1-5, with D possibly being TRBD1 (6 bases). V was shortened by 0 bases and J by 5 bases, with 17 bases between the two germline ends. The length of the CDR3 is 16 residues. The V gene's germline CDR1 is GTSNPN and CDR2 SVGIG (reference sequence). The CDR3 bases are TGTGCCTGGAGTGTGGGGTCAGGGACATCGGATCAGCCCCAGCATTTT. It codes for CAWSVGSGTSDQPQHF.

The chain has TRBV6-1 and TRBJ2-3, with 12 bases identical to TRBD2. Trimming took 4 bases from V and 1 from J; bases not matched to a gene: 9. Germline CDR1 MNHNS, CDR2 SASEGT. The CDR3 has 18 amino acids. CDR3 DNA: TGTGCCAGCAGTGTGGCTAGCGGGGGGGCTGGGGGCACAGATACGCAGTATTTT. Amino acids: CASSVASGGAGGTDTQYF.

This clone was seen a few times. The chain links TRBV19 to TRBJ1-6; D is uncertain. V lost 1 base and J lost 3, with 13 bases in between. CDR1 is LNHDA, CDR2 SQIVND, per germline (reference sequence). This CDR3 region has 17 residues. CDR3 protein: CASSIGKSRNYNSPLHF. CDR3 sequence (DNA): TGTGCCAGTAGTATAGGAAAGTCGCGGAACTATAATTCACCCCTCCACTTT.

This clone was recorded only once. V is TRBV19 and J is TRBJ2-3, with 7 bases lining up with TRBD2. The CDR3 has 16 residues. V shed 5 bases, J shed 0 bases, and the junction held 8 bases outside the gene matches. Germline CDR1 is LNHDA and CDR2 is SQIVND (reference sequence). CDR3 DNA: TGTGCCAGTAGTCCGTGGGGGGGTTCTAGCACAGATACGCAGTATTTT. This translates into CASSPWGGSSTDTQYF.

The V gene is TRBV10-1, the J gene TRBJ2-1; 8 bases map to TRBD2. The CDR3 has 15 amino acids. Germline lookup yields CDR1 WNHNN and CDR2 SYGVQD (reference sequence). V lost 2 bases, J lost 3 bases, and 3 bases stayed unmatched. CDR3 DNA: TGCGCCAGCAGTGAGCTAGCGGGCGACTACAATGAGCAGTTCTTC. It specifies CASSELAGDYNEQFF.

This clone appeared a single time. This rearrangement joins TRBV7-2 to TRBJ2-1; TRBD2 matches 11 bases. V was pared by 1 base and J by 6 bases, with 11 bases of the junction left unmatched. Per germline, CDR1 SGHTA and CDR2 FQGNSA. This CDR3 has 18 amino acids. CDR3 sequence: CASSLVGTSGSGSNEQFF. CDR3 nucleotide sequence: TGTGCCAGCAGCTTAGTGGGGACTAGCGGATCGGGGTCCAATGAGCAGTTCTTC.

V is TRBV2 and J is TRBJ1-2; D may be TRBD1 (5 bases). V lost 2 bases and J lost 5, with 15 bases in between. The CDR3 runs to 15 residues. Germline V gene sequence: CDR1 SNHLY, CDR2 FYNNEI. The CDR3 sequence is CASSERIGTVYGYTF. DNA of the CDR3: TGTGCCAGCAGTGAAAGAATAGGGACTGTATATGGCTACACCTTC.

The chain combines TRBV6-5 with TRBJ1-5, with D unclear. This CDR3 has 13 amino acids. The germline V gene has CDR1 MNHEY and CDR2 SVGAGI. The V gene lost 7 bases and the J gene lost 5 bases, with 12 bases spanning the gap. CDR3 protein: CASKSSVYQPQHF. Written as DNA, the CDR3 is TGTGCCAGCAAATCGTCGGTTTATCAGCCCCAGCATTTT.

The V and J genes are TRBV30 and TRBJ2-3; 9 nucleotides agree with TRBD2. V lost 6 bases to trimming and J lost 6 bases; unmatched junction nucleotides: 7. The CDR3 spans 13 residues. In germline, CDR1 is GTSNPN, CDR2 SVGIG (reference sequence). The DNA of the CDR3 is TGTGCCTGTCGAAGCGGGGGGATTGATACGCAGTATTTT. The encoded protein is CACRSGGIDTQYF.

This clone occurred once. This sequence joins TRBV10-1 and TRBJ2-7, with 9 bases lining up with TRBD1. The V and J ends lost 2 bases and 6 bases, in that order; junction bases with no gene match: 5. Germline values: CDR1 WNHNN, CDR2 SYGVQD (reference sequence). This CDR3 has 14 residues. CDR3 bases: TGCGCCAGCAGTGAGCCGGGACAGGGCCGCGAGCAGTACTTC. This translates into CASSEPGQGREQYF.

This clone appeared a few times. The CDR3 loop reads CASSRTGGSPLHF. The CDR3 nucleotides read TGTGCCAGCAGTCGGACAGGGGGCTCACCCCTCCACTTT. V and J are TRBV12-3 or TRBV12-4 and TRBJ1-6, with TRBD1 matching 11 bases. Trimming took 5 bases from V and 10 from J; bases not matched to a gene: 1. The CDR3 has 13 amino acids.

The chain has TRBV19 and TRBJ1-4, with 11 bases fitting TRBD1. Germline CDR1 and CDR2: LNHDA and SQIVND (reference sequence). J was trimmed by 6 bases and V by 6 bases; bases with no gene match: 3. The CDR3 is 14 residues long. CDR3 sequence (DNA): TGTGCCAGTAGGGGGACAGGGGGGGATGAAAAACTGTTTTTT. Protein: CASRGTGGDEKLFF.

This chain joins TRBV6-5 and TRBJ1-6; maybe TRBD1 (6 bases). The germline CDR1 and CDR2 sequences are MNHEY and SVGAGI. The CDR3 is 15 amino acids. V was pared by 0 bases and J by 8 bases, with 11 bases between. CDR3 in DNA: TGTGCCAGCAGTTACTCGACGGACAGTTATTCACCCCTCCACTTT. This sequence encodes CASSYSTDSYSPLHF.

A few counts support this clone. This chain links TRBV7-2 with TRBJ1-1; the match to TRBD1 covers 8 bases. V dropped 3 bases and J dropped 4; count of bases not matched to a gene: 7. Germline V CDR1 and CDR2: SGHTA, FQGNSA. This CDR3 is built from 15 residues. Here the CDR3 reads CASSFLETGVTEAFF. In DNA form, the CDR3 reads TGTGCCAGCAGCTTCCTTGAGACAGGGGTCACTGAAGCTTTCTTT.